This record concerns one TCR beta chain sequence. Its antigen is currently unknown. This sample was taken from a study of cytomegalovirus exposure and HLA in healthy donors. General observations from the study: About 90% or about 30% of the time was how often most TCR beta V segments were productive, according to an earlier analysis.

In the PCR, 60 Vbeta and 13 Jbeta primers were used. The method was immunoSEQ multiplex PCR; TCRdb's version includes in-frame clones alone and lacks a portion of them. The data show about 180,000 clones, 65% to 85% seen once. V was shortened by 5 bases and J by 3 bases, with 18 bases between the two germline ends. This CDR3 region has 16 residues. In germline, CDR1 is SEHNR, CDR2 FQNEAQ (reference sequence). The chain joins TRBV7-9 to TRBJ2-3; TRBD2 might be the D (5 bases). Sequencing used PBMCs. The receptor was isolated from a girl under 18 in good health and CMV-seropositive. DNA for the CDR3: TGTGCCAGCAGCACCCGGCCCTCAAGAGGGACAGATACGCAGTATTTT. Protein: CASSTRPSRGTDTQYF.